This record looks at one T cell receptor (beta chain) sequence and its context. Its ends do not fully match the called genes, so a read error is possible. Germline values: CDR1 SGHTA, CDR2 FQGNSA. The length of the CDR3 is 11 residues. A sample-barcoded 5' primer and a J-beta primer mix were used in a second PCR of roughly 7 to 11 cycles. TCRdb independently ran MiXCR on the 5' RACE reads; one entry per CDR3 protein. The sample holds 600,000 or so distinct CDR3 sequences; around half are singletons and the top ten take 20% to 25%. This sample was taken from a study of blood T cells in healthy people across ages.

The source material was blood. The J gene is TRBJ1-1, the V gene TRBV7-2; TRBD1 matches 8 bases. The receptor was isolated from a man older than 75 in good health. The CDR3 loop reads CAGSPDRGAFF. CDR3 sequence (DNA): TGTGCCGGCAGCCCCGACAGGGGAGCTTTCTTT.